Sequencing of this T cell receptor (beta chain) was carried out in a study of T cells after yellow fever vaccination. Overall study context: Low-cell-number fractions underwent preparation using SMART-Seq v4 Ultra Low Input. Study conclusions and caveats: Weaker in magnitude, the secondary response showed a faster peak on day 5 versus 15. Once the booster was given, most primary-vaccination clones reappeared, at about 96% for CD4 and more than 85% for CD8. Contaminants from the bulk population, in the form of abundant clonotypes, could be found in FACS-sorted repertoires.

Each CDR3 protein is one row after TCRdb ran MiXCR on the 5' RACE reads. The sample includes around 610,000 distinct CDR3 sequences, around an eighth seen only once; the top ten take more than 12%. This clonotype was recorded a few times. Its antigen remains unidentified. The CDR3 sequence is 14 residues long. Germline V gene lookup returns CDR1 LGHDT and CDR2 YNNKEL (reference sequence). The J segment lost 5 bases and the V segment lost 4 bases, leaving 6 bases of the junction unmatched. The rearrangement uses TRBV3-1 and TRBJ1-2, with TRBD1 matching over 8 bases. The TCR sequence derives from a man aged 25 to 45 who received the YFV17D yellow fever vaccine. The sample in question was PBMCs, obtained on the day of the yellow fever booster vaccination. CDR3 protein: CASSPGTGLYGYTF. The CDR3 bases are TGTGCCAGCAGCCCCGGGACAGGCCTATATGGCTACACCTTC.